The 20 T cell receptor beta chains in this list originate from one sample, sequenced in a study of blood T cell repertoires in COVID-19. The protocol was immunoSEQ multiplex PCR, while the TCRdb copy is restricted to in-frame clones and leaves out a portion. The repertoire includes about 83,000 clones, 65% to 85% of them detected once, and about 14% sits in the top ten. The source material was peripheral blood. These receptors came from a woman over 75 with acute or convalescent COVID-19.

The chain couples TRBV19 to TRBJ2-5; D is perhaps TRBD2 (6 bases). From germline, CDR1 is LNHDA and CDR2 SQIVND (reference sequence). The CDR3 totals 14 residues. The V end lost 4 bases, the J end lost 5 bases, and 14 bases lay between the germline ends. The CDR3 DNA reads TGTGCCAGTAGTAGCGGGGCAACGCGGGAGACCCAGTACTTC. It codes for CASSSGATRETQYF.

The chain has TRBV2 and TRBJ2-7; D possibly corresponds to TRBD1 (6 bases). Germline CDR1 reads SNHLY; CDR2 reads FYNNEI. The CDR3 length is 14 residues. V was shortened by 2 bases and J by 0 bases, with 8 bases between the two germline ends. The DNA of the CDR3 is TGTGCCAGCAGTGAAACAGGGTTCTCCTACGAGCAGTACTTC. Its protein product is CASSETGFSYEQYF.

The V call is TRBV19, the J call TRBJ1-2; the D gene is possibly TRBD1 (5 bases). Trimming pared 3 bases from V and 4 bases from J, leaving 12 bases between. Germline-derived CDR1 and CDR2 are LNHDA and SQIVND (reference sequence). This CDR3 spans 14 amino acids. DNA of the CDR3: TGTGCCAGTAGTATGGTGGGGCAGTTCTATGGCTACACCTTC. It codes for CASSMVGQFYGYTF.

This sequence joins TRBV19 and TRBJ2-1; unclear D gene. This CDR3 region has 12 residues. Between the trimmed V and J ends, which lost 2 bases and 8 bases, there was a span of 7 bases. Looked up from germline, CDR1 is LNHDA and CDR2 is SQIVND (reference sequence). CDR3 region: CASSIRGYEQFF. CDR3 nucleotides: TGTGCCAGTAGTATAAGAGGTTATGAGCAGTTCTTC.

This chain links TRBV10-2 with TRBJ2-2; tentative D call: TRBD1 (5 bases). This CDR3 has 17 amino acids. Germline V lookup: CDR1 WSHSY, CDR2 SAAADI. Trimming cost V 1 base and J 4 bases, with 16 bases left between them. DNA for the CDR3: TGCGCCAGCAGTGAGTGGGGCGACAGCGCGATCACCGGGGAGCTGTTTTTT. As protein: CASSEWGDSAITGELFF.

This chain connects TRBV7-3 to TRBJ2-7, with 11 positions matching TRBD1. This CDR3 region has 17 residues. The germline V gene has CDR1 SGHTA and CDR2 FQGTGA. The V segment lost 0 bases and the J segment 5 bases; nucleotides outside the gene matches: 9. As DNA, the CDR3 is TGTGCCAGCAGCTTAACGGGGACAGGGGGTCCCCTGGACGAGCAGTACTTC. Protein: CASSLTGTGGPLDEQYF.

On this clone: Germline is not matched at one junction end, which may reflect a read error. J is TRBJ2-4 and V is TRBV2, with a weak D call TRBD1 (7 bases). The CDR3 loop spans 11 amino acids. Germline V gene data show CDR1 as SNHLY and CDR2 as FYNNEI. CDR3 in amino acids: CASSYRQGGDF. The CDR3, as DNA: TGTGCCAGCAGTTACAGACAGGGCGGGGACTTC.

The V and J genes are TRBV7-9 and TRBJ1-5; possible D gene TRBD1, 6 bases. Looked up from germline, CDR1 is SEHNR and CDR2 is FQNEAQ (reference sequence). The CDR3 covers 14 residues. V dropped 5 bases and J dropped 3 bases, with 11 bases sitting between them. The CDR3 here is CASSLGQINQPQHF. The DNA of the CDR3 is TGTGCCAGCAGCCTAGGACAGATCAATCAGCCCCAGCATTTT.

A word on this clone: The junction departs from the called germline gene at one end, perhaps through a read error. CDR3 loop: CASSLGRPGGFDTGELFF. Written as DNA, the CDR3 is TGTGCTAGCAGCTTAGGGAGGCCAGGGGGCTTCGACACCGGGGAGCTGTTTTTT. The chain joins TRBV7-7 to TRBJ2-2; 8 nucleotides align to TRBD1. The CDR3 length is 18 residues. From germline, CDR1 is SSHAT and CDR2 FNYEAQ (reference sequence).

The chain combines TRBV7-2 with TRBJ2-7; TRBD2 matches at 11 bases. The CDR3 is 14 residues long. V shed 5 bases, J shed 3 bases, and the junction held 3 bases outside the gene matches. Looked up from germline, CDR1 is SGHTA and CDR2 is FQGNSA. CDR3 sequence: CASSQTSGVYEQYF. The DNA for the CDR3 is TGTGCCAGCAGCCAGACTAGCGGGGTCTACGAGCAGTACTTC.

The chain joins TRBV30 to TRBJ1-6, with D possibly matching TRBD1 (6 bases). The CDR3 runs to 15 residues. The V end lost 2 bases, the J end lost 9 bases, and 17 bases lay between the germline ends. The germline CDR1 and CDR2 sequences are GTSNPN and SVGIG (reference sequence). CDR3 loop: CAWSLLQGFGSPLHF. The CDR3 DNA sequence: TGTGCCTGGAGTCTGTTACAGGGATTCGGTTCACCCCTCCACTTT.

The J gene is TRBJ1-4, the V gene TRBV6-5; 8 bases align to TRBD1. CDR1 is MNHEY, CDR2 SVGAGI, per germline. The CDR3 runs 15 residues. The V gene end was trimmed by 5 bases and the J gene end by 6 bases; junction bases not matched to a gene: 8. Written as DNA, the CDR3 is TGTGCCAGCAGTCCTGGACAGGGCCGGGATGAAAAACTGTTTTTT. This encodes CASSPGQGRDEKLFF.

The J gene is TRBJ2-6, the V gene TRBV6-5, with TRBD1 matching over 8 bases. With V trimmed by 2 bases and J by 4 bases, 1 base remained unmatched. The CDR3 extends over 15 amino acids. Germline V CDR1 and CDR2: MNHEY, SVGAGI. In nucleotides, the CDR3 is TGTGCCAGCAGTTACCAGGGGGCCGGGGCCAACGTCCTGACTTTC. It specifies CASSYQGAGANVLTF.

The V call is TRBV2, the J call TRBJ1-5; 10 bases are shared with TRBD1. CDR3 length: 14 residues. Germline V lookup: CDR1 SNHLY, CDR2 FYNNEI. V lost 5 bases and J lost 9; bases outside the gene matches: 7. The CDR3 protein is CASSSGTGVGPQHF. The CDR3 nucleotides are TGTGCCAGCAGTTCCGGGACAGGGGTTGGGCCCCAGCATTTT.

The rearrangement links TRBV12-3 or TRBV12-4 to TRBJ1-1; tentative D call: TRBD1 (6 bases). V gave up 5 bases and J gave up 5 bases, with 12 bases separating them. This CDR3 region has 13 residues. CDR3 in amino acids: CASSLSGATEAFF. The CDR3 DNA follows: TGTGCCAGCAGTCTTTCAGGGGCAACTGAAGCTTTCTTT.

The rearrangement uses TRBV6-5 and TRBJ1-2; a possible D gene is TRBD1 (5 bases). Trimming took off 8 bases at V and 5 bases at J, with 12 bases between the two ends. Germline CDR1 is MNHEY and CDR2 is SVGAGI. The CDR3 contains 12 residues. The CDR3 loop is CASGLGPYGYTF. In DNA, the CDR3 is TGTGCCAGCGGGCTGGGGCCTTATGGCTACACCTTC.

This CDR3 reads CSVGGANYGYTF. The CDR3 DNA is TGCAGCGTTGGGGGAGCTAACTATGGCTACACCTTC. The chain recombines TRBV29-1 with TRBJ1-2; no definite D call. Germline loops: CDR1 SQVTM, CDR2 ANQGSEA. V was shortened by 4 bases and J by 0 bases, with 6 bases between the two germline ends. The CDR3 has 12 residues.

V usage is TRBV27 and J usage is TRBJ2-3, with a possible D match to TRBD1 (5 bases). V lost 1 base and J lost 0, with 11 bases in between. The V gene's germline CDR1 is MNHEY and CDR2 SMNVEV (reference sequence). The CDR3 totals 16 residues. In nucleotides, the CDR3 is TGTGCCAGCAGTTTATGGCAGGGTACTAGCACAGATACGCAGTATTTT. Translating it yields CASSLWQGTSTDTQYF.

The chain links TRBV18 to TRBJ1-2; 8 bases agree with TRBD1. J was trimmed by 2 bases and V by 6 bases; bases with no gene match: 8. CDR3 length: 15 residues. The germline CDR1 and CDR2 sequences are KGHSH and LQKENI. The CDR3 reads CASSSGQGGNYGYTF. The CDR3 DNA reads as TGTGCCAGCTCTTCCGGACAGGGCGGGAACTATGGCTACACCTTC.

The rearrangement links TRBV19 to TRBJ1-1; TRBD1 matches 7 bases. In germline, CDR1 is LNHDA, CDR2 SQIVND (reference sequence). V shed 9 bases, J shed 3 bases, and the junction held 13 bases outside the gene matches. This CDR3 spans 15 amino acids. This CDR3 is CASLAYGRGYTEAFF. As DNA, the CDR3 is TGTGCCAGCCTCGCATATGGCAGGGGGTACACTGAAGCTTTCTTT.